This record looks at one TCR beta chain sequence and its context. This CDR3 is 16 amino acids long. CDR1 and CDR2 from the germline V gene are SGHRS and YFSETQ. V was pared by 4 bases and J by 3 bases, with 7 bases of the junction left unmatched. This entry belongs to a study of control samples from healthy donors and cancer patients. Measured with immunoSEQ multiplex PCR; TCRdb has only the in-frame clones, and not every one. The sample consists of 90,000 to 150,000 clones, about 87% of them appearing once. Sequencing input: blood. The rearrangement joins TRBV5-1 to TRBJ1-3; 10 bases are a match to TRBD1. This receptor was taken from a man aged 35 to 55 in good health. The CDR3 protein is CASSTATGGIGNTIYF. The CDR3 DNA sequence: TGCGCCAGCAGCACAGCGACAGGGGGCATTGGAAACACCATATATTTT.